Following are 3 T cell receptor beta chains from one sample sequenced in a study of blood T cell repertoires in COVID-19. Assay used: immunoSEQ multiplex PCR; TCRdb lists only in-frame clones, some missing. This sample has some 290,000 clones, with roughly 91% found just once. The sample comprised peripheral blood. Source of these receptors: a woman aged 30 to 39 with COVID-19, enrolled during active disease.

V and J are TRBV5-1 and TRBJ2-5; the match to TRBD2 covers 10 bases. Per germline, CDR1 SGHRS and CDR2 YFSETQ. Trimming at V came to 0 bases and at J to 5 bases, leaving 7 bases not matched to a gene. The CDR3 loop spans 16 amino acids. CDR3: CASSLVSGGPGETQYF. CDR3 nucleotide sequence: TGCGCCAGCAGCTTGGTTAGCGGGGGGCCCGGGGAGACCCAGTACTTC.

The chain employs TRBV19 and TRBJ2-3; 11 nucleotides align to TRBD2. The junction had 2 bases not matched to a gene; V was cut back by 1 base and J by 5 bases. This CDR3 contains 15 residues. Per the germline V gene, CDR1 is LNHDA and CDR2 is SQIVND (reference sequence). CDR3 amino acids: CASSIVAGGRDTQYF. The CDR3 nucleotides read TGTGCCAGTAGTATAGTAGCGGGGGGGCGAGATACGCAGTATTTT.

This clone was seen a single time. V and J are TRBV3-1 (or the pseudogene TRBV3-2) and TRBJ2-7; 9 nucleotides align to TRBD1. CDR3 size: 15 residues. V lost 1 base to trimming and J lost 4 bases; unmatched junction nucleotides: 5. Germline lookup yields CDR1 LGHDT and CDR2 YNNKEL (reference sequence). DNA for the CDR3: TGTGCCAGCAGCCAAGGGACAGGGGCTATATACGAGCAGTACTTC. Its protein product is CASSQGTGAIYEQYF.